A selection of T cell receptor beta chains follows, all from one sample in a study of blood T cell repertoires in COVID-19. Sequencing used immunoSEQ multiplex PCR; TCRdb keeps in-frame clones, though not all of them. The sample has under 150,000 clones; over 80% are singletons. The sample was peripheral blood. All receptors derive from a man aged 45-65 years with active COVID-19. Each CDR3 is given with its conserved first and last residue. Each record gives: CDR3 protein, CDR3 DNA, V gene, J gene, clone size, D gene. A D gene is named only where the DNA matches it firmly. Size tells how often a clone was seen (once, few, many) or the class of an expanded clone, and some rows leave it out.

cdr3_aa: CARSPDPRDLETQYF; cdr3_nt: TGTGCCAGAAGCCCAGACCCCCGGGATTTAGAGACCCAGTACTTC; v_call: TRBV5-3; j_call: TRBJ2-5; clone_size: NA; d_call: NA
cdr3_aa: CASSWDRGRYEQYF; cdr3_nt: TGTGCCAGCAGCTGGGACAGGGGACGCTACGAGCAGTACTTC; v_call: TRBV5-5; j_call: TRBJ2-7; clone_size: NA; d_call: TRBD1
cdr3_aa: CASSWGAKTGHEQYF; cdr3_nt: TGTGCCAGCAGCTGGGGGGCGAAGACAGGGCACGAGCAGTACTTC; v_call: TRBV5-8; j_call: TRBJ2-7; clone_size: once; d_call: NA
cdr3_aa: CASRLTGNTEAFF; cdr3_nt: TGTGCCAGTAGATTGACGGGGAACACTGAAGCTTTCTTT; v_call: TRBV19; j_call: TRBJ1-1; clone_size: once; d_call: NA
cdr3_aa: CAWSRQGNTEAFF; cdr3_nt: TGTGCCTGGAGTCGACAGGGAAATACTGAAGCTTTCTTT; v_call: TRBV30; j_call: TRBJ1-1; clone_size: NA; d_call: TRBD1
cdr3_aa: CASSPRSGKSGNTIYF; cdr3_nt: TGTGCCAGCAGCCCCCGTAGCGGGAAGAGTGGAAACACCATATATTTT; v_call: TRBV7-8; j_call: TRBJ1-3; clone_size: NA; d_call: NA
cdr3_aa: CASSERLASSYEQYF; cdr3_nt: TGTGCCAGCAGTGAACGGCTAGCGAGCTCCTACGAGCAGTACTTC; v_call: TRBV6-1; j_call: TRBJ2-7; clone_size: NA; d_call: NA
cdr3_aa: CASSQDPGLAGAEQYF; cdr3_nt: TGTGCCAGCAGCCAAGACCCTGGACTAGCGGGGGCCGAGCAGTACTTC; v_call: TRBV3-1/TRBV3-2; j_call: TRBJ2-7; clone_size: NA; d_call: TRBD2
cdr3_aa: CASSLGGREQYF; cdr3_nt: TGTGCCAGCAGCTTAGGAGGGCGCGAGCAGTACTTC; v_call: TRBV7-2; j_call: TRBJ2-7; clone_size: NA; d_call: NA
cdr3_aa: CASSLVLSGGPNTIYF; cdr3_nt: TGCGCCAGCAGCTTGGTTCTTTCAGGGGGGCCGAACACCATATATTTT; v_call: TRBV5-1; j_call: TRBJ1-3; clone_size: NA; d_call: TRBD1
cdr3_aa: CASSPYSGGLNTGELFF; cdr3_nt: TGTGCCAGCTCTCCATATAGCGGGGGCTTGAACACCGGGGAGCTGTTTTTT; v_call: TRBV18; j_call: TRBJ2-2; clone_size: NA; d_call: TRBD2
cdr3_aa: CASSYGQGGNEQFF; cdr3_nt: TGTGCCAGCAGTTACGGGCAGGGTGGGAATGAGCAGTTCTTC; v_call: TRBV6-5; j_call: TRBJ2-1; clone_size: NA; d_call: NA
cdr3_aa: CASSSGTGGGAGGKLFF; cdr3_nt: TGTGCCAGCTCGTCCGGGACCGGAGGAGGGGCGGGTGGAAAACTGTTTTTT; v_call: TRBV18; j_call: TRBJ1-4; clone_size: NA; d_call: NA
cdr3_aa: CASSQQGANVLTF; cdr3_nt: TGCGCCAGCAGCCAACAGGGGGCCAACGTCCTGACTTTC; v_call: TRBV4-1; j_call: TRBJ2-6; clone_size: NA; d_call: NA
cdr3_aa: CASSHSGVGYNEQFF; cdr3_nt: TGTGCCAGCAGCCATAGCGGGGTGGGCTACAATGAGCAGTTCTTC; v_call: TRBV3-1/TRBV3-2; j_call: TRBJ2-1; clone_size: NA; d_call: TRBD2
cdr3_aa: CASSLGQGGDGYTF; cdr3_nt: TGTGCCAGCTCACTCGGACAGGGGGGCGATGGCTACACCTTC; v_call: TRBV18; j_call: TRBJ1-2; clone_size: NA; d_call: TRBD1
cdr3_aa: CASSFQGSYGYTF; cdr3_nt: TGTGCCAGCAGTTTTCAGGGCTCTTATGGCTACACCTTC; v_call: TRBV6-5; j_call: TRBJ1-2; clone_size: NA; d_call: NA
cdr3_aa: CSASQGVVETQYF; cdr3_nt: TGCAGTGCTAGTCAAGGGGTGGTAGAGACCCAGTACTTC; v_call: TRBV20-1; j_call: TRBJ2-5; clone_size: NA; d_call: NA
cdr3_aa: CASGTVNSPLHF; cdr3_nt: TGTGCCAGCGGGACAGTTAATTCACCCCTCCACTTT; v_call: TRBV6-5; j_call: TRBJ1-6; clone_size: NA; d_call: TRBD1
cdr3_aa: CASSIDRAANEQFF; cdr3_nt: TGTGCCAGTAGTATAGACAGGGCCGCCAATGAGCAGTTCTTC; v_call: TRBV19; j_call: TRBJ2-1; clone_size: NA; d_call: NA
cdr3_aa: CASSPVGGPETQYF; cdr3_nt: TGTGCCAGCAGCCCCGTTGGGGGCCCGGAGACCCAGTACTTC; v_call: TRBV4-2; j_call: TRBJ2-5; clone_size: NA; d_call: NA
cdr3_aa: CASSLEGRGTYNEQFF; cdr3_nt: TGTGCCAGCAGCTTGGAGGGTAGGGGAACTTACAATGAGCAGTTCTTC; v_call: TRBV5-5; j_call: TRBJ2-1; clone_size: NA; d_call: NA
cdr3_aa: CASSPSGGGGDEQFF; cdr3_nt: TGCGCCAGCAGCCCCTCCGGGGGTGGGGGTGATGAGCAGTTCTTC; v_call: TRBV5-1; j_call: TRBJ2-1; clone_size: NA; d_call: NA
cdr3_aa: CASSPLRDTQYF; cdr3_nt: TGTGCCAGCAGCCCTCTACGAGATACGCAGTATTTT; v_call: TRBV11-2; j_call: TRBJ2-3; clone_size: NA; d_call: NA